This T cell receptor beta chain was recovered during a study of shared clonotypes between healthy human individuals. Study-wide context: The study drew on a couple of women and a few men aged 18 to 49 as donors.

Nashville, Tennessee was home to all donors, who were Caucasian adults. CDR3 length: 21 amino acids. Germline assignment: CDR1 SGHTA and CDR2 FQGNSA. Losses at the gene ends were 0 bases for V and 2 bases for J; bases not matched to a gene: 13. Some clones are missing from TCRdb's copy, which holds only in-frame ones; the method was immunoSEQ multiplex PCR. This sample has 2 million to 3 million clones, with 93% found just once. The receptor was isolated from a man between 18 and 29 years old in good health. Some clones in this sample may be carry-over from other donors' samples. Sequencing was performed on naive CD4+ T cells from PBMCs. Regarding subset: CD45RA+ positively selected. This chain connects TRBV7-2 to TRBJ2-2; 12 bases fit TRBD2. The DNA for the CDR3 is TGTGCCAGCAGCTTAGCGGGGAGGGTCGGACTAGCGGGATACAACACCGGGGAGCTGTTTTTT. Residues: CASSLAGRVGLAGYNTGELFF.